This T cell receptor (beta chain) was recorded in a study of T cells in Graves' hyperthyroidism and ophthalmopathy (dated by TCRdb to 2018 to 2020). With respect to the entire study: Peripheral blood was sampled at the time of initial diagnosis, prior to any treatment. TCR V-J signatures able to tell the groups apart were searched for in a discovery cohort of 100 or so patients, of whom more than 40 had Graves' ophthalmopathy and some 60 had stable Graves' hyperthyroidism. An independent validation cohort of under 20 hyperthyroidism patients and 17 patients who later progressed to ophthalmopathy tested prospective prediction of ophthalmopathy. The approximately 100 discovery patients were randomly split 7:3 into training and test sets. In addition, the study compared T-cell repertoires in thyroid tissue and in blood from several Graves' hyperthyroidism patients. Once sampling was done, hyperthyroidism patients were given methimazole at a starting dose of 30 mg daily, whereas ophthalmopathy patients were given high-dose intravenous methylprednisolone. According to the paper, TCR Vbeta CDR3 sequencing was carried out on 135 peripheral blood samples, which came from fewer than 50 ophthalmopathy, 75 to 80 hyperthyroidism and 17 progressor patients. Results and caveats for the whole study, not just this receptor: Sample size was not statistically predetermined, and blinding of investigators to group allocation was not performed. In validation, progression to ophthalmopathy was predicted by the model with 65% to 71% sensitivity and around 75% specificity, a median of roughly 6.4 months before onset. A model built on a 13 V-J signature distinguished ophthalmopathy from stable hyperthyroidism, reaching roughly 88% sensitivity and under 84% specificity in cross-validation and 80%/75% in testing. Most expanded thyroid clonotypes (frequency above 0.001) were also detected in blood, a finding suggesting that blood repertoires may reflect thyroid immune responses.

Moderately to severely active disease, a Clinical Activity Score of at least 3, a NOSPECS grade of at least 4, and a duration under 3 months were present in ophthalmopathy patients. Patients with uncontrolled infections, other autoimmune diseases, pregnancy or lactation were excluded. Diagnoses were based on clinical symptoms, serum thyroxine and TRAb, thyroid ultrasound and orbital computed tomography. Ficoll-Paque density gradient centrifugation was used to isolate PBMCs from 9.5 to 10 ml of fresh peripheral blood. Trizol reagent was used to extract total RNA, and RNA quality was then checked on an Agilent 2100 Bioanalyzer. The TCR beta CDR3 regions were amplified from RNA transcripts. The first round of RT-PCR for the TCR CDR3 was performed with the HTBI primer set and the Qiagen OneStep RT-PCR kit. Libraries were constructed in a second round of multiplex PCR, after which size selection and purification were carried out. Libraries were sequenced paired-end with 100 bp reads on an Illumina HiSeq2000. In the authors' own workflow: Raw data were processed with SOAPnuke, discarding reads with adapters, uncalled bases, mean Phred below 15, or no exact constant-primer or identifier match. COPE v1.2.5 was used to merge high-quality paired reads, and clonotypes were defined as unique nucleotide sequences. Clonotypes were aligned to IMGT TRBV, TRBD and TRBJ reference segments using MiTCR v1.1. Analysis was restricted to V-J combinations with a frequency above 0.0001, which covered roughly 99% of repertoires. The TCS score was defined as F50 (clonal expansion) divided by E x V (chaos), with BLOSUM62-based TCRdist calculated between CDR3 peptides within each V-J. Welch's t-statistics and random forest reduced 450 to 600 V-J features to 13, which were used in a naive Bayes classifier (R e1071). The public reads were quality trimmed at Q25 with fastp and then assembled into clones with MiXCR by TCRdb, keeping productive beta chains. Every CDR3 protein is listed once, alongside the most common genes and DNA of its rows. These V and J calls are TCRdb output, not the study's own analysis. The sample includes 330,000 or so distinct CDR3 sequences, with roughly 20% observed a single time. Roughly a sixth of the sample is held by the ten biggest clonotypes.

The germline V gene (reference sequence) gives CDR1 as MNHEY and CDR2 as SMNVEV. Counted from cysteine to phenylalanine, this CDR3 has 15 amino acids. Only the CDR3 portion is preserved as DNA: 45 bases, with reading frame beginning at the first base. V loses 8 bases, J loses 4 bases, and the germline ends lie 20 bases apart. This clonotype was found many times. No antigen is known for it. Nothing much larger sits one base from this clone, and base qualities are not available. The sample taken for sequencing was blood. The rearranged chain carries TRBV27 and TRBJ2-5; the D gene is perhaps TRBD1, from 5 matching bases. The receptor comes from a woman aged 40-49 years with Graves' ophthalmopathy. The CDR3 corresponds to CASSKWAGFGETQYF. The sequenced DNA: TGTGCCAGCTCCAAGTGGGCAGGGTTCGGAGAGACCCAGTACTTC.